One sample yielded the 15 T cell receptor beta chains listed below, sequenced in a study of OX40 agonist ivuxolimab in advanced cancers. Sequencing used immunoSEQ multiplex PCR; TCRdb keeps in-frame clones, though not all of them. The sample records roughly 50,000 clones, around 87% being singletons. This specimen consisted of CD4+ or CD8+ T cells sorted from blood, obtained in a trial of the OX40 agonist ivuxolimab. Receptors originate from an adult with an advanced solid tumor such as melanoma, head and neck, liver or kidney cancer.

The chain couples TRBV7-6 to TRBJ1-1, with TRBD1 as a possible D gene (5 bases). Germline CDR1 SGHVS, CDR2 FNYEAQ. Between the trimmed V and J ends, which lost 1 base and 5 bases, there was a span of 11 bases. CDR3 length equals 14 residues. The CDR3 region has the DNA TGTGCCAGCAGCTTAGAGGTCAGGGAGACTGAAGCTTTCTTT. It codes for CASSLEVRETEAFF.

The genes are TRBV14 and TRBJ1-2; 7 bases are a match to TRBD1. Germline assignment: CDR1 SGHDN and CDR2 FVKESK. V dropped 4 bases and J dropped 7; count of bases not matched to a gene: 6. This CDR3 contains 13 residues. The DNA of the CDR3 is TGTGCCAGCAGCCTAACAGGGGCCGGTGGCTACACCTTC. Translated, it gives CASSLTGAGGYTF. Using reference TRBV14 and TRBJ1-2 for the parts outside the CDR3, the full variable domain is EAGVTQFPSHSVIEKGQTVTLRCDPISGHDNLYWYRRVMGKEIKFLLHFVKESKQDESGMPNNRFLAERTGGTYSTLKVQPAELEDSGVYFCASSLTGAGGYTFGSGTRLTVV.

This chain connects TRBV4-3 to TRBJ2-7; no clear D. This CDR3 is 16 amino acids long. Germline V gene sequence: CDR1 LGHNA, CDR2 YSLEER. Trimming took off 0 bases at V and 0 bases at J, with 12 bases between the two ends. The CDR3 coding sequence is TGCGCCAGCAGCCAAGATAGGTCCCCTGGCTCCTACGAGCAGTACTTC. Translated: CASSQDRSPGSYEQYF.

The chain couples TRBV4-3 to TRBJ1-1, with D maybe TRBD1 (6 bases). The CDR3 runs to 15 residues. Deletions cut 0 bases from V and 11 bases from J, with 19 bases between. The germline gives CDR1 LGHNA, CDR2 YSLEER. The CDR3 coding sequence is TGCGCCAGCAGCCAAGATTTGAGTCGGGGGCAAGGGGCTTTCTTT. Its translation: CASSQDLSRGQGAFF.

The chain carries TRBV7-9 and TRBJ2-7; D ambiguous. V was pared by 1 base and J by 0 bases, with 10 bases between. The CDR3 totals 15 residues. The germline V gene has CDR1 SEHNR and CDR2 FQNEAQ (reference sequence). The CDR3 sequence: CASSLDWWASYEQYF. The CDR3 DNA reads as TGTGCCAGCAGCTTAGATTGGTGGGCCTCCTACGAGCAGTACTTC. Variable domain in full (rest from reference TRBV7-9 and TRBJ2-7): DTGVSQNPRHKITKRGQNVTFRCDPISEHNRLYWYRQTLGQGPEFLTYFQNEAQLEKSRLLSDRFSAERPKGSFSTLEIQRTEQGDSAMYLCASSLDWWASYEQYFGPGTRLTVT.

V and J are TRBV6-5 and TRBJ2-5, with 7 nucleotides matching TRBD2. The CDR3 covers 13 residues. V gave up 6 bases and J gave up 4 bases; unmatched junction bases: 5. Germline V gene data show CDR1 as MNHEY and CDR2 as SVGAGI. CDR3 in amino acids: CASSPTSVETQYF. CDR3 coding DNA: TGTGCCAGCAGCCCCACTAGCGTAGAGACCCAGTACTTC.

This chain links TRBV4-2 with TRBJ1-1; D unresolved. The CDR3 is 14 residues long. Germline V gives CDR1 LGHNA, CDR2 YNFKEQ. Trimming removed 6 bases at V and 4 bases at J, with 15 bases between. The CDR3 spells CASSPVISGTEAFF. Written as DNA, the CDR3 is TGTGCCAGCAGTCCCGTTATTTCCGGCACTGAAGCTTTCTTT.

The chain employs TRBV19 and TRBJ1-2, with 7 bases that match TRBD1. The CDR3 contains 13 residues. Germline assignment: CDR1 LNHDA and CDR2 SQIVND (reference sequence). Trimming cost V 6 bases and J 6 bases; bases outside gene matches: 7. This CDR3 is CASRVDRSHGYTF. The DNA of the CDR3 is TGTGCCAGTAGGGTGGACAGGAGTCATGGCTACACCTTC.

The genes are TRBV5-6 and TRBJ2-7, with 8 positions matching TRBD2. The CDR3 is made up of 15 amino acids. The germline V gene has CDR1 SGHDT and CDR2 YYEEEE. The V segment lost 4 bases and the J segment 2 bases; nucleotides outside the gene matches: 8. CDR3 bases: TGTGCCAGCAGCATTTCGGGGGGGCCAACCTACGAGCAGTACTTC. Protein product: CASSISGGPTYEQYF.

The chain links TRBV9 to TRBJ1-5; 7 nucleotides agree with TRBD1. The CDR3 has 15 residues. Per the germline V gene, CDR1 is SGDLS and CDR2 is YYNGEE. Germline trimming cut 5 bases from V and 0 bases from J; bases unmatched to any gene: 5. The CDR3 here is CASSAGGNSNQPQHF. Here the CDR3 DNA reads TGTGCCAGCAGTGCAGGGGGGAATAGCAATCAGCCCCAGCATTTT.

This chain connects TRBV19 to TRBJ2-3; possible D gene TRBD2, 6 bases. From germline, CDR1 is LNHDA and CDR2 SQIVND (reference sequence). V lost 5 bases and J 6 bases, leaving 12 bases between the germline ends. This CDR3 is built from 13 residues. The CDR3 coding sequence is TGTGCCAGTAGTGGCGGAGGGTGGGATACGCAGTATTTT. Encoded protein: CASSGGGWDTQYF.

The CDR3 nucleotides read TGTGCCAGCAGTTTTAGCGTTTACGAGCAGTACTTC. Protein product: CASSFSVYEQYF. This chain links TRBV6-5 with TRBJ2-7; D is perhaps TRBD2 (5 bases). V was pared by 4 bases and J by 4 bases, with 8 bases between. The CDR3 spans 12 residues. Germline V CDR1 and CDR2: MNHEY, SVGAGI.

Points on this clone: A junction end diverges from the germline sequence, so it may reflect a read error. The chain recombines TRBV30 with TRBJ2-6; no reliable D call. Germline V gives CDR1 GTSNPN, CDR2 SVGIG (reference sequence). CDR3 size: 16 residues. CDR3 sequence (DNA): TGTGCCTGGAGTGTACTCTGGGTCTCTGGGGTCAACGTCCTGACTTTC. Its protein is CAWSVLWVSGVNVLTF.

This chain connects TRBV9 to TRBJ2-7, with unresolved D. V was cut by 1 base and J by 1 base, with 9 bases left in between. This CDR3 contains 14 residues. Germline V gives CDR1 SGDLS, CDR2 YYNGEE. The CDR3 region is CASSVYEESYEQYF. The CDR3 coding sequence is TGTGCCAGCAGCGTATATGAGGAATCCTACGAGCAGTACTTC.

V gene TRBV4-3 combines with J gene TRBJ2-3; 7 bases map to TRBD1. The CDR3 has 17 residues. Germline CDR1 LGHNA, CDR2 YSLEER. V was pared by 0 bases and J by 5 bases, with 11 bases of the junction left unmatched. The CDR3 sequence: CASSQELGATGRDTQYF. In nucleotides, the CDR3 is TGCGCCAGCAGCCAAGAATTGGGCGCGACAGGGAGAGATACGCAGTATTTT.